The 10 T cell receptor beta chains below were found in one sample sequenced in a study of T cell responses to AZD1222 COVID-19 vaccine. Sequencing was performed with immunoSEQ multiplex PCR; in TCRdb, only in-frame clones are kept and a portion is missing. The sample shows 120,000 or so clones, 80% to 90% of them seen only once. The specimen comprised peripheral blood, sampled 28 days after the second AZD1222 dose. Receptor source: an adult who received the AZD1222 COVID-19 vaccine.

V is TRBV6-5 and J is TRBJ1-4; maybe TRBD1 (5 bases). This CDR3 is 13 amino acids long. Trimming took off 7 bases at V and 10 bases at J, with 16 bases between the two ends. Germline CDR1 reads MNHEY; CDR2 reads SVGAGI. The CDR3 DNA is TGTGCCAGCAACCTACAGGCAAAGGGAAAACTGTTTTTT. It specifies CASNLQAKGKLFF.

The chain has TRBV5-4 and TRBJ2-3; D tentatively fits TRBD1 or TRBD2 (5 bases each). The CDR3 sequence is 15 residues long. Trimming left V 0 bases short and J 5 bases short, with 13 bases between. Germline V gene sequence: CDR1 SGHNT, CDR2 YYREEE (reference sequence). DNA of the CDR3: TGTGCCAGCAGCTTGGGAGGGGCGAGCGGAGATACGCAGTATTTT. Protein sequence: CASSLGGASGDTQYF. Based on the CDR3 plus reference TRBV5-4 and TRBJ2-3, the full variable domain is ETGVTQSPTHLIKTRGQQVTLRCSSQSGHNTVSWYQQALGQGPQFIFQYYREEENGRGNFPPRFSGLQFPNYSSELNVNALELDDSALYLCASSLGGASGDTQYFGPGTRLTVL.

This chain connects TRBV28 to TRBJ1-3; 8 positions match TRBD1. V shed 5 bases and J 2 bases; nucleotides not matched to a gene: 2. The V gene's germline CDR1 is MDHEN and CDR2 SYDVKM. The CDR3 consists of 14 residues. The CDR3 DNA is TGTGCCAGCAGTCCACAGGGGGCTGGAAACACCATATATTTT. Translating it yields CASSPQGAGNTIYF.

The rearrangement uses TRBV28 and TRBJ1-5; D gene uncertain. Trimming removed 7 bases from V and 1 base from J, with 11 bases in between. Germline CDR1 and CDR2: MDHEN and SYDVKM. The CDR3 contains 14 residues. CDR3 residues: CASNIKTSNQPQHF. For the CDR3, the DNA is TGTGCCAGCAATATAAAGACAAGCAATCAGCCCCAGCATTTT.

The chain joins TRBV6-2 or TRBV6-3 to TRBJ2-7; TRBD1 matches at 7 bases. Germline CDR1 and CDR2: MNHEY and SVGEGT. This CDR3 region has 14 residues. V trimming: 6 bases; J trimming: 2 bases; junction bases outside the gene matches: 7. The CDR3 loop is CASSPGQVTYEQYF. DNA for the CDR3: TGTGCCAGCAGCCCTGGACAGGTAACCTACGAGCAGTACTTC.

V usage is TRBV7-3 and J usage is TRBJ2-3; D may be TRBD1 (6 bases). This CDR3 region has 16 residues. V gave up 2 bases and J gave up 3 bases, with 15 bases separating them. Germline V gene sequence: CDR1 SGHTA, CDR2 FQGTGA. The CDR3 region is CASSLARGIITDTQYF. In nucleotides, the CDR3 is TGTGCCAGCAGCTTAGCCAGGGGAATAATAACAGATACGCAGTATTTT.

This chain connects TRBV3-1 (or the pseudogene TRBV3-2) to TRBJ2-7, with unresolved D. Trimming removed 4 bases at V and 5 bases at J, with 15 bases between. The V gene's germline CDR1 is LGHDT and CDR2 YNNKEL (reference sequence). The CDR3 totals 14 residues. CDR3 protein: CASSLGSFGDEQYF. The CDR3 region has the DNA TGTGCCAGCAGCCTAGGGTCCTTTGGGGACGAGCAGTACTTC.

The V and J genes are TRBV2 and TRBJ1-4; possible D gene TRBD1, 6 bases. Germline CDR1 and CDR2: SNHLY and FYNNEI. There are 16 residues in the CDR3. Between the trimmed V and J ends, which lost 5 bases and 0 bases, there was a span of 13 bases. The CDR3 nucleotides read TGTGCCAGCAGTCGGGGGAGGGGGTCAACTAATGAAAAACTGTTTTTT. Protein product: CASSRGRGSTNEKLFF. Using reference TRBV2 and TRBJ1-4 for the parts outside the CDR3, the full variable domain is EPEVTQTPSHQVTQMGQEVILRCVPISNHLYFYWYRQILGQKVEFLVSFYNNEISEKSEIFDDQFSVERPDGSNFTLKIRSTKLEDSAMYFCASSRGRGSTNEKLFFGSGTQLSVL.

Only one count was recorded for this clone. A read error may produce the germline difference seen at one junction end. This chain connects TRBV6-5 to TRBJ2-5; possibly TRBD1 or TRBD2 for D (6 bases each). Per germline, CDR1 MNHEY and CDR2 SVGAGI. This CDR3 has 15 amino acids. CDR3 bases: TGTGCCAGCAGTGACTCGGGGGCGGTTTGGGAGACCCAGTACTTC. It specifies CASSDSGAVWETQYF.

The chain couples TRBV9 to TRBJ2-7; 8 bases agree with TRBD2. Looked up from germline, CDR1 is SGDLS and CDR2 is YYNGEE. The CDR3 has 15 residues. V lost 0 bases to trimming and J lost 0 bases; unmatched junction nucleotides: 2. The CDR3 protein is CASSVGGGYSYEQYF. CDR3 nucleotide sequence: TGTGCCAGCAGCGTAGGCGGGGGGTACTCCTACGAGCAGTACTTC.